This is a list of T cell receptor beta chains from one sample in a study of T cell changes during pregnancy in multiple sclerosis. TCRdb's table, derived via immunoSEQ multiplex PCR, lists solely in-frame clones and lacks some. Of fewer than 35,000 clones detected, roughly 91% appear once; the ten largest clones hold approximately 0.41%. The sample here was CD4+ T cells from peripheral blood mononuclear cells, taken in the second trimester of pregnancy. Receptors were obtained from a female donor with multiple sclerosis, enrolled in a pregnancy study. Both conserved end residues are part of each CDR3. Each record gives: V gene, J gene, D gene, clone size, CDR3 protein, CDR3 DNA. A D gene is named only where the DNA matches it firmly. Size is stated for part of the rows, as once, few or many counts, or as a class when the clone is expanded.

>TRBV7-2|TRBJ2-5|-|few
CASSPTGTREETQYF
TGTGCCAGCAGCCCCACCGGGACAAGAGAAGAGACCCAGTACTTC
>TRBV4-1|TRBJ2-7|-|-
CASSQEGSRSYEQYF
TGCGCCAGCAGCCAAGAGGGTAGCCGCTCCTACGAGCAGTACTTC
>TRBV27|TRBJ2-5|TRBD2|-
CASTLSGRPRETQYF
TGTGCCAGCACCTTAAGCGGGAGGCCCCGGGAGACCCAGTACTTC
>TRBV5-6|TRBJ1-1|TRBD1|-
CASSARQGANTEAFF
TGTGCCAGCAGCGCCAGACAGGGGGCAAACACTGAAGCTTTCTTT
>TRBV2|TRBJ2-2|TRBD1|-
CASGSRDRGGGELFF
TGTGCCAGCGGATCCCGGGACAGGGGCGGAGGGGAGCTGTTTTTT
>TRBV14|TRBJ2-7|TRBD2|-
CASSEVGLYSYEQYF
TGTGCCAGCAGTGAAGTGGGACTATACTCCTACGAGCAGTACTTC
>TRBV6-1|TRBJ2-5|-|-
CASRRRGPRGTQYF
TGTGCCAGCAGACGCAGGGGCCCCAGGGGGACCCAGTACTTC
>TRBV5-1|TRBJ1-2|-|-
CASSLGHYPYGYTF
TGCGCCAGCAGCTTGGGGCACTATCCCTATGGCTACACCTTC
>TRBV7-3|TRBJ1-1|-|-
CASSLTQGAEAFF
TGTGCCAGCAGCTTAACGCAGGGTGCTGAAGCTTTCTTT
>TRBV5-1|TRBJ1-5|TRBD1|-
CASSGGQGWPQHF
TGCGCCAGCAGCGGGGGACAGGGGTGGCCCCAGCATTTT
>TRBV19|TRBJ1-4|-|once
CASSPTGSEKLFF
TGTGCCAGTAGTCCAACCGGGAGTGAAAAACTGTTTTTT
>TRBV29-1|TRBJ2-7|-|-
CSAGQDHRDRYEQYF
TGCAGCGCTGGGCAAGACCATCGGGATCGGTACGAGCAGTACTTC
>TRBV5-1|TRBJ2-7|TRBD2|once
CASSSGGGVYEQYF
TGCGCCAGCAGTTCTGGGGGAGGGGTCTACGAGCAGTACTTC
>TRBV6-1|TRBJ2-1|TRBD2|-
CASSPSGGYNEQFF
TGTGCCAGCAGTCCTAGCGGGGGGTACAATGAGCAGTTCTTC
>TRBV29-1|TRBJ2-1|-|-
CSVDGGARGGEQFF
TGCAGCGTTGATGGGGGGGCTCGTGGAGGTGAGCAGTTCTTC
>TRBV5-6|TRBJ1-1|-|-
CASRKDINTEAFF
TGTGCCAGCAGGAAGGACATTAACACTGAAGCTTTCTTT
>TRBV30|TRBJ2-7|TRBD2|-
CAWGLSGIPYEQYF
TGTGCCTGGGGACTTAGCGGGATCCCCTACGAGCAGTACTTC
>TRBV25-1|TRBJ2-1|-|-
CASSEFRVGNNEQFF
TGTGCCAGCAGTGAATTCAGGGTAGGGAACAATGAGCAGTTCTTC
>TRBV30|TRBJ2-7|-|-
CAWSPNSYEQYF
TGTGCCTGGAGCCCTAACTCCTACGAGCAGTACTTC
>TRBV18|TRBJ1-1|-|-
CASSLGENTEAFF
TGTGCCAGCTCACTCGGGGAGAACACTGAAGCTTTCTTT
>TRBV6-6|TRBJ2-3|TRBD2|-
CASSQYSGRGTDTQYF
TGTGCCAGCAGTCAATATAGCGGGAGGGGCACAGATACGCAGTATTTT
>TRBV7-2|TRBJ1-3|TRBD1|-
CASSSRTGRGNTIYF
TGTGCCAGCAGCTCTCGGACAGGCCGGGGAAACACCATATATTTT
>TRBV7-9|TRBJ2-3|-|-
CASSFPRPGVDNRDTQYF
TGTGCCAGCAGCTTCCCCCGCCCCGGGGTTGATAATAGGGATACGCAGTATTTT
>TRBV18|TRBJ2-3|TRBD2|-
CASSPPSSGRARTDTQYF
TGTGCCAGCTCACCACCCTCGTCCGGGAGGGCCCGGACAGATACGCAGTATTTT
>TRBV6-4|TRBJ2-1|-|-
CASSEADTGIYEQFF
TGTGCCAGCAGTGAAGCGGATACAGGGATCTATGAGCAGTTCTTC
>TRBV30|TRBJ1-4|-|-
CAWSVRGGNEKLFF
TGTGCCTGGAGTGTACGGGGAGGGAATGAAAAACTGTTTTTT
>TRBV7-2|TRBJ1-1|-|-
CASSLVIFGLNTEAFF
TGTGCCAGCAGCTTAGTAATTTTCGGTTTGAACACTGAAGCTTTCTTT
>TRBV6-5|TRBJ2-2|-|-
CASSQLGATGELFF
TGTGCCAGCTCACAATTGGGGGCAACCGGGGAGCTGTTTTTT
>TRBV5-1|TRBJ2-1|TRBD2|-
CASSLGLAGTYNEQFF
TGCGCCAGCAGCTTGGGACTAGCGGGAACCTACAATGAGCAGTTCTTC
>TRBV4-1|TRBJ2-1|-|-
CASSQLQTMSSYNEQFF
TGCGCCAGCAGCCAACTTCAAACTATGAGCTCCTACAATGAGCAGTTCTTC
>TRBV19|TRBJ2-2|TRBD2|-
CASSIELAVNTGELFF
TGTGCCAGTAGTATAGAACTAGCGGTGAACACCGGGGAGCTGTTTTTT
>TRBV4-1|TRBJ1-2|-|-
CASSQEVTGGGYTF
TGCGCCAGCAGCCAAGAAGTGACCGGCGGGGGCTACACCTTC
>TRBV11-2|TRBJ2-1|-|-
CASSLSGLMQFF
TGTGCCAGCAGCTTGTCAGGCCTGATGCAGTTCTTC
>TRBV30|TRBJ2-7|TRBD2|-
CAWQGRLAGVWDEQYF
TGTGCCTGGCAGGGTAGACTAGCGGGAGTATGGGACGAGCAGTACTTC
>TRBV2|TRBJ2-5|TRBD2|-
CASSLLGTSVTETQYF
TGTGCCAGCAGCCTACTCGGGACTAGCGTAACGGAGACCCAGTACTTC
>TRBV6-5|TRBJ1-2|-|-
CASSPGHRAYGYTF
TGTGCCAGCAGCCCGGGACACCGGGCCTATGGCTACACCTTC
>TRBV6-1|TRBJ2-1|-|-
CASSENWVDRNEQFF
TGTGCCAGCAGTGAAAATTGGGTGGACAGAAATGAGCAGTTCTTC
>TRBV19|TRBJ1-2|TRBD1|once
CASSRRDRGNGYTF
TGTGCCAGTAGTCGACGGGACAGGGGAAATGGCTACACCTTC
>TRBV6-6|TRBJ2-4|TRBD1|-
CASSYDRGAKNIQYF
TGTGCCAGCAGTTACGACAGGGGAGCCAAAAACATTCAGTACTTC
>TRBV19|TRBJ1-3|-|-
CASSTQGAPGNTIYF
TGTGCCAGTAGTACCCAGGGTGCGCCTGGAAACACCATATATTTT
>TRBV5-1|TRBJ2-2|TRBD2|-
CASSAMPGLENTGELFF
TGCGCCAGCAGCGCAATGCCGGGACTAGAGAACACCGGGGAGCTGTTTTTT
>TRBV7-9|TRBJ2-1|TRBD2|-
CASSFVPGLAGVDQFF
TGTGCCAGCAGCTTTGTACCGGGACTAGCGGGAGTTGACCAGTTCTTC
>TRBV18|TRBJ2-1|-|-
CASSPGGSIGGEQFF
TGTGCCAGCTCACCCGGCGGGAGTATAGGGGGAGAGCAGTTCTTC
>TRBV7-3|TRBJ2-3|-|-
CASSPKGAVTTDTQYF
TGTGCCAGCAGCCCAAAGGGAGCGGTTACCACAGATACGCAGTATTTT
>TRBV5-1|TRBJ1-1|TRBD1|-
CASSRSTGLNTEAFF
TGCGCCAGCAGCCGATCGACAGGGCTGAACACTGAAGCTTTCTTT
>TRBV7-8|TRBJ2-4|TRBD1|-
CASSPTGIAKNIQYF
TGTGCCAGCAGCCCGACAGGGATAGCCAAAAACATTCAGTACTTC
>TRBV9|TRBJ2-3|TRBD1|-
CASSVAGGAGTDTQYF
TGTGCCAGCAGCGTAGCAGGGGGCGCAGGGACAGATACGCAGTATTTT
>TRBV19|TRBJ1-1|TRBD1|-
CASSELTGGLNTEAFF
TGTGCCAGTAGCGAACTTACAGGGGGATTGAACACTGAAGCTTTCTTT
>TRBV5-1|TRBJ2-7|TRBD1|-
CASSFRGQGFEQYF
TGCGCCAGCAGCTTCCGGGGACAGGGGTTCGAGCAGTACTTC
>TRBV15|TRBJ2-7|TRBD2|-
CATSRETSSGEQYF
TGTGCCACCAGCAGAGAGACTAGCTCGGGGGAGCAGTACTTC
>TRBV23-1|TRBJ2-7|TRBD1|-
CAKVDRNSYEQYF
TGCGCCAAAGTGGACAGGAACTCCTACGAGCAGTACTTC
>TRBV5-1|TRBJ2-7|TRBD2|-
CASSREGLAYEQYF
TGCGCCAGCAGCCGGGAGGGACTAGCATACGAGCAGTACTTC
>TRBV4-2|TRBJ1-2|-|-
CASSQDSRGPRGGYTF
TGTGCCAGCAGCCAAGACTCAAGGGGCCCTAGGGGGGGCTACACCTTC
>TRBV4-1|TRBJ2-1|TRBD2|-
CASSQGSGIPSYNEQFF
TGCGCCAGCAGCCAAGGCAGCGGGATCCCCTCCTACAATGAGCAGTTCTTC
>TRBV30|TRBJ2-7|TRBD2|-
CAWRAAGGPGFEQYF
TGTGCCTGGAGAGCAGCGGGAGGGCCTGGATTCGAGCAGTACTTC
>TRBV18|TRBJ2-1|TRBD2|-
CASSPPRGASYNEQFF
TGTGCCAGCTCACCACCGCGGGGGGCCTCCTACAATGAGCAGTTCTTC
>TRBV6-1|TRBJ1-1|TRBD1|-
CASNRGTEAFF
TGTGCTAGCAACAGGGGCACTGAAGCTTTCTTT
>TRBV7-9|TRBJ1-4|TRBD1|-
CASSLKQGGNEKLFF
TGTGCCAGCAGCTTGAAGCAGGGGGGTAATGAAAAACTGTTTTTT